The 26 T cell receptor beta chains reported below all come from one sample, sequenced in a study of blood T cell repertoires in COVID-19. The table came from immunoSEQ multiplex PCR; TCRdb's copy has only in-frame clones and leaves some out. This sample has almost 80,000 clones, with 75% to 95% found just once. The specimen sequenced was peripheral blood. Receptor source: a woman of 80 years or more with acute or convalescent COVID-19.

The V call is TRBV11-2, the J call TRBJ2-7; 11 bases fit TRBD2. The germline gives CDR1 SGHAT, CDR2 FQNNGV. V lost 2 bases, J lost 2 bases, and 8 bases stayed unmatched. The CDR3 has 17 residues. CDR3 region: CASSLRPSGRFTYEQYF. CDR3 sequence (DNA): TGTGCCAGCAGCTTAAGGCCTAGCGGGAGGTTTACCTACGAGCAGTACTTC.

The chain carries TRBV2 and TRBJ2-3; D gene unclear. Looked up from germline, CDR1 is SNHLY and CDR2 is FYNNEI. Deletions cut 2 bases from V and 2 bases from J, with 14 bases between. The CDR3 length is 16 residues. This CDR3 is CASSESGRRYTDTQYF. In DNA, the CDR3 is TGTGCCAGCAGTGAAAGTGGCAGAAGATACACAGATACGCAGTATTTT.

The chain has TRBV5-6 and TRBJ1-2; no clear D gene. This CDR3 is 15 amino acids long. The germline CDR1 and CDR2 sequences are SGHDT and YYEEEE. Trimming took off 1 base at V and 6 bases at J, with 16 bases between the two ends. This CDR3 is CASSLSISVVDGYTF. The DNA for the CDR3 is TGTGCCAGCAGCTTGAGTATATCGGTGGTGGATGGCTACACCTTC.

The chain has TRBV4-1 and TRBJ1-1; 7 bases line up with TRBD1. The CDR3 is made up of 16 amino acids. Germline CDR1 reads MGHRA; CDR2 reads YSYEKL. The V gene end was trimmed by 1 base and the J gene end by 4 bases; junction bases not matched to a gene: 9. The CDR3 here is CASSQASQGLSTEAFF. CDR3 nucleotide sequence: TGCGCCAGCAGCCAAGCCTCACAGGGGCTCAGCACTGAAGCTTTCTTT.

The J gene is TRBJ2-3, the V gene TRBV4-3, with unresolved D. This CDR3 has 16 amino acids. Looked up from germline, CDR1 is LGHNA and CDR2 is YSLEER. Trimming stripped 1 base from V and 0 bases from J, with 11 bases between. The CDR3 bases are TGCGCCAGCAGCCAAGGGGCATCTTCTAGCACAGATACGCAGTATTTT. This codes for CASSQGASSSTDTQYF.

The rearrangement uses TRBV11-2 and TRBJ1-6; D perhaps matches TRBD1 (6 bases). This CDR3 contains 16 residues. CDR1 SGHAT and CDR2 FQNNGV come from the germline V gene. Trimming pared 2 bases from V and 5 bases from J, leaving 13 bases between. Written as DNA, the CDR3 is TGTGCCAGCAGCTTACATGGTGACAGGAATAATTCACCCCTCCACTTT. Amino acid sequence: CASSLHGDRNNSPLHF.

Only one count was recorded for this clone. The chain is built from TRBV4-1 and TRBJ2-5; 14 bases agree with TRBD2. The CDR3 spans 16 residues. Germline V gene data show CDR1 as MGHRA and CDR2 as YSYEKL. With V trimmed by 4 bases and J by 4 bases, 5 bases remained unmatched. In DNA, the CDR3 is TGCGCCAGCAGCCTTGGGACTAGCGGGAGTATAGAGACCCAGTACTTC. Translating it yields CASSLGTSGSIETQYF.

This chain joins TRBV28 and TRBJ2-7; TRBD2 agrees at 8 bases. Germline CDR1 MDHEN, CDR2 SYDVKM. The trim removed 5 bases at V and 2 bases at J, leaving 8 bases unmatched. The CDR3 totals 15 residues. The DNA of the CDR3 is TGTGCCAGCAGTGCCCCAGCGGGAGTCCCCTACGAGCAGTACTTC. This encodes CASSAPAGVPYEQYF.

This chain uses TRBV2 with TRBJ2-7, with D hard to call. Germline V gives CDR1 SNHLY, CDR2 FYNNEI. The V gene lost 6 bases and the J gene lost 6 bases, with 12 bases spanning the gap. The CDR3 contains 12 residues. The CDR3 bases are TGTGCCAGCAGCCAACTGTTGGTCGAGCAGTACTTC. This translates into CASSQLLVEQYF.

This chain links TRBV19 with TRBJ1-5, with D unclear. CDR3 size: 14 residues. V shed 3 bases and J shed 5 bases, with 11 bases lying between them. Germline lookup yields CDR1 LNHDA and CDR2 SQIVND (reference sequence). The CDR3 DNA is TGTGCCAGTAGTATTGGAGGGAGATATCAGCCCCAGCATTTT. Amino acids: CASSIGGRYQPQHF.

This clone has more than one count but fewer than ten. The chain links TRBV7-8 to TRBJ2-3; 9 bases line up with TRBD2. Trimming removed 5 bases from V and 9 bases from J; junction bases left unmatched: 9. Germline assignment: CDR1 SGHVS and CDR2 FQNEAQ. The CDR3 length is 14 residues. CDR3 in DNA: TGTGCCAGCAGCCCAGCGATCGCGGGAGGGACGCAGTATTTT. Its translation: CASSPAIAGGTQYF.

The chain joins TRBV2 to TRBJ2-2; D remains ambiguous. The CDR3 is 15 amino acids. V lost 7 bases, J lost 2 bases, and 14 bases lay in between. Germline lookup yields CDR1 SNHLY and CDR2 FYNNEI. As DNA, the CDR3 is TGTGCCAGCACTTATACGGAGCCCAACACCGGGGAGCTGTTTTTT. It translates to CASTYTEPNTGELFF.

This clone was counted a single time. This chain uses TRBV3-1 (or the pseudogene TRBV3-2) with TRBJ1-1; 8 bases line up with TRBD1. Looked up from germline, CDR1 is LGHDT and CDR2 is YNNKEL (reference sequence). V trimming: 7 bases; J trimming: 2 bases; junction bases outside the gene matches: 3. This CDR3 has 13 amino acids. The DNA of the CDR3 is TGTGCCAGCAACGGACAGGGAAACACTGAAGCTTTCTTT. This codes for CASNGQGNTEAFF.

This clone was seen just once. V is TRBV11-2 and J is TRBJ1-5; D is unclear. CDR1 is SGHAT, CDR2 FQNNGV, per germline. V lost 5 bases, J lost 1 base, and 9 bases lay in between. This CDR3 comprises 14 residues. Written as DNA, the CDR3 is TGTGCCAGCAGCAAGACTGGAAGCAATCAGCCCCAGCATTTT. Protein: CASSKTGSNQPQHF.

The count of this clone is one. The V and J genes are TRBV7-2 and TRBJ2-7; 7 bases line up with TRBD1. Germline V CDR1 and CDR2: SGHTA, FQGNSA. The CDR3 consists of 13 residues. Trimming cost V 5 bases and J 6 bases; bases outside gene matches: 7. As DNA, the CDR3 is TGTGCCAGCAGCCGAGACAGGGTGGGCGAGCAGTACTTC. Translated, it gives CASSRDRVGEQYF.

This clone was seen a handful of times. The chain joins TRBV6-2 or TRBV6-3 to TRBJ1-5; 8 bases are a match to TRBD1. The V gene end was trimmed by 5 bases and the J gene end by 6 bases; junction bases not matched to a gene: 12. Per germline, CDR1 MNHEY and CDR2 SVGEGT. This CDR3 has 16 amino acids. The CDR3 here is CASSPTIQGGFQPQHF. Here the CDR3 DNA reads TGTGCCAGCAGTCCAACCATACAGGGGGGTTTTCAGCCCCAGCATTTT.

The chain is built from TRBV27 and TRBJ2-5; D unclear. The CDR3 is 14 amino acids. Trimming cost V 6 bases and J 1 base, with 12 bases left between them. Germline-derived CDR1 and CDR2 are MNHEY and SMNVEV (reference sequence). The CDR3 coding sequence is TGTGCCAGCAGCTTTCGACACCTCCAAGAGACCCAGTACTTC. This translates into CASSFRHLQETQYF.

The genes are TRBV11-1 and TRBJ1-2, with 7 nucleotides matching TRBD1. The CDR3 is made up of 14 amino acids. Germline V gene data show CDR1 as SGHAT and CDR2 as FQDESV (reference sequence). V lost 0 bases to trimming and J lost 3 bases; unmatched junction nucleotides: 1. For the CDR3, the DNA is TGTGCCAGCAGCTTAGCTGGGACAGACTATGGCTACACCTTC. Its protein is CASSLAGTDYGYTF.

The rearrangement uses TRBV5-1 and TRBJ2-3, with 9 bases matching TRBD1. The CDR3 extends over 15 amino acids. Germline values: CDR1 SGHRS, CDR2 YFSETQ. J was trimmed by 2 bases and V by 7 bases; bases with no gene match: 8. The DNA for the CDR3 is TGCGCCAGCGGTGACAGGGGGTCTTACACAGATACGCAGTATTTT. It encodes CASGDRGSYTDTQYF.

This clone was seen a single time. This chain uses TRBV3-1 (or the pseudogene TRBV3-2) with TRBJ1-1, with D unresolved. This CDR3 has 15 amino acids. Germline V CDR1 and CDR2: LGHDT, YNNKEL (reference sequence). The ends were cut back, 0 bases at V and 7 bases at J, with 15 bases in the middle. The CDR3 sequence is CASSQDGGNYGEAFF. The CDR3 nucleotides are TGTGCCAGCAGCCAAGATGGAGGAAATTACGGTGAAGCTTTCTTT.

The CDR3 bases are TGTGCCAGCAGAAGGGACAGCAGGAGCTCCTACGAGCAGTACTTC. As protein: CASRRDSRSSYEQYF. V usage is TRBV2 and J usage is TRBJ2-7; 7 bases match TRBD1. The CDR3 length is 15 residues. Germline assignment: CDR1 SNHLY and CDR2 FYNNEI. V trimming: 6 bases; J trimming: 0 bases; junction bases outside the gene matches: 8.

This clone appeared a single time. The rearrangement uses TRBV9 and TRBJ2-5, with no clear D. Trimming took 4 bases from V and 5 from J, leaving 9 bases between them. The CDR3 runs 12 residues. Germline V gives CDR1 SGDLS, CDR2 YYNGEE. CDR3 amino acids: CASSSQRETQYF. The DNA of the CDR3 is TGTGCCAGCAGCTCCCAACGGGAGACCCAGTACTTC.

This clone was detected only a few times. The chain links TRBV3-1 (or the pseudogene TRBV3-2) to TRBJ1-6; the match to TRBD1 covers 7 bases. Germline trimming cut 1 base from V and 10 bases from J; bases unmatched to any gene: 7. The CDR3 has 15 amino acids. Germline assignment: CDR1 LGHDT and CDR2 YNNKEL (reference sequence). CDR3: CASSQGQGGRSPLHF. The CDR3 bases are TGTGCCAGCAGCCAAGGGCAGGGGGGACGGTCACCCCTCCACTTT.

The V call is TRBV18, the J call TRBJ1-5; TRBD1 might be the D (6 bases). Germline CDR1 reads KGHSH; CDR2 reads LQKENI. V was pared by 4 bases and J by 2 bases, with 12 bases between. This CDR3 region has 15 residues. The CDR3 DNA sequence: TGTGCCAGCTCACTTAGTTCAGGGGGCAATCAGCCCCAGCATTTT. Translation gives CASSLSSGGNQPQHF.

This clone came up once. The gene calls are TRBV29-1 and TRBJ2-4; TRBD1 agrees at 9 bases. Germline V CDR1 and CDR2: SQVTM, ANQGSEA. The CDR3 is made up of 17 amino acids. The V gene end was trimmed by 7 bases and the J gene end by 1 base; junction bases not matched to a gene: 14. CDR3 residues: CSASQGAGVAAKNIQYF. DNA for the CDR3: TGCAGCGCCTCACAGGGGGCGGGAGTCGCGGCCAAAAACATTCAGTACTTC.

The chain recombines TRBV5-1 with TRBJ1-4; D remains unclear. With 9 bases removed from V and 8 bases from J, the gap between germline ends came to 8 bases. Germline V CDR1 and CDR2: SGHRS, YFSETQ. The CDR3 consists of 10 residues. In DNA, the CDR3 is TGCGCCATCCGAGGGGAAAAACTGTTTTTT. It encodes CAIRGEKLFF.